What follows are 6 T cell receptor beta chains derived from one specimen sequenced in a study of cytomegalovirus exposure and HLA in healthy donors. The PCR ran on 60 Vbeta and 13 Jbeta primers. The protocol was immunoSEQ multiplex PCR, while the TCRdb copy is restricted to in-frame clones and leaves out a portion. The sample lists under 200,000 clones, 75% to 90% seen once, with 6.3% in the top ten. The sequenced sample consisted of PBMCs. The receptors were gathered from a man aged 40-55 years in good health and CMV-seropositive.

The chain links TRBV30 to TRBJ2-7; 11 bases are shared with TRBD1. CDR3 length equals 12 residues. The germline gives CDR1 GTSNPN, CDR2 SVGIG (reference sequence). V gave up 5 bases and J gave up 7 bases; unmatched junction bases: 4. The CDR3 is CAWGQGAREQYF. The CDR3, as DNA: TGTGCCTGGGGACAGGGGGCCCGAGAGCAGTACTTC.

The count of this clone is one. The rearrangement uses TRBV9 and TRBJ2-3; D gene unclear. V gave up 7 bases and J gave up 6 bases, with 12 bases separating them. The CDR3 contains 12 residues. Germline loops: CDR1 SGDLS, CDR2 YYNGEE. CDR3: CASGDPGDTQYF. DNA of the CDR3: TGTGCCAGCGGAGATCCTGGGGATACGCAGTATTTT.

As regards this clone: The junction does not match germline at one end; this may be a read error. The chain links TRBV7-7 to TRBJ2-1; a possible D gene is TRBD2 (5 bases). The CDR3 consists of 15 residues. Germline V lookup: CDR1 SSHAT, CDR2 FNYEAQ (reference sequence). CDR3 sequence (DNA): TGTGCTAGCAGCTTCAGCGGTAGCTCCTACAATGAGCAGTTCTTC. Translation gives CASSFSGSSYNEQFF.

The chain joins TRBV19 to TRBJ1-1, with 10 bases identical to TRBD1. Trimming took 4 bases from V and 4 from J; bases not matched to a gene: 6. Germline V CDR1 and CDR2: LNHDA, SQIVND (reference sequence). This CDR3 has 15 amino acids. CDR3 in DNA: TGTGCCAGTAGTACTGACCGGGACAGGGGCACTGAAGCTTTCTTT. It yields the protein CASSTDRDRGTEAFF.

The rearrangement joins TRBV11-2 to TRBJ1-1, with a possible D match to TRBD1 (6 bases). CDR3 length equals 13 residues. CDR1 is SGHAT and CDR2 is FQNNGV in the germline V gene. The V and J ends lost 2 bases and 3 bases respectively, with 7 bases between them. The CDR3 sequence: CASSLKGDTEAFF. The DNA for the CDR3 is TGTGCCAGCAGCTTAAAGGGGGACACTGAAGCTTTCTTT. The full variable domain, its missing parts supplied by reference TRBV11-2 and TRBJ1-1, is EAGVAQSPRYKIIEKRQSVAFWCNPISGHATLYWYQQILGQGPKLLIQFQNNGVVDDSQLPKDRFSAERLKGVDSTLKIQPAKLEDSAVYLCASSLKGDTEAFFGQGTRLTVV.

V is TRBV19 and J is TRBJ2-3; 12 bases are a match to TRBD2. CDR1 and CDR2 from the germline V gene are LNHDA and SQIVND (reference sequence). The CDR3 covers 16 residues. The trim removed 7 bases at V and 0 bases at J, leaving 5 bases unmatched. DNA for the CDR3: TGTGCCAGTAAGACTAGCGGGGGCACTAGCACAGATACGCAGTATTTT. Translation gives CASKTSGGTSTDTQYF.